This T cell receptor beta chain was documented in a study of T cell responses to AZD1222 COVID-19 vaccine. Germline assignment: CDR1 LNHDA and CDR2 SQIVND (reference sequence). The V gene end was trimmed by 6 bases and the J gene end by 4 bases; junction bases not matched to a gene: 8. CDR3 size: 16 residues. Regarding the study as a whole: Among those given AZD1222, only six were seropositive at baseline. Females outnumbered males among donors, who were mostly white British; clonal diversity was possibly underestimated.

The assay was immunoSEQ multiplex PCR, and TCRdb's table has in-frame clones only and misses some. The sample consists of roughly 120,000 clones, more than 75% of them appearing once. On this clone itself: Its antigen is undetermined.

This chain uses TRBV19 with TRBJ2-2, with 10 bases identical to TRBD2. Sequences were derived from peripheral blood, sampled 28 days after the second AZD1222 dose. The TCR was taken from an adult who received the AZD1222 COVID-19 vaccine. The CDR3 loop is CASRPPLAGPTGELFF. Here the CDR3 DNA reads TGTGCCAGTAGGCCCCCACTAGCGGGACCCACCGGGGAGCTGTTTTTT.